This T cell receptor beta chain stems from a study of B cell selection in AIRE deficiency. The protocol was immunoSEQ multiplex PCR, while the TCRdb copy is restricted to in-frame clones and leaves out a portion. The profile shows 20,000 to 30,000 clones, 95% to 97% of them singletons. A note on this clone: The antigen is not known.

Findings and caveats of the study: Healthy Tconv contained about 35% of shared healthy Treg sequences; only TCRbeta sequenced. Shorter CDR3s marked shared Treg sequences, biased toward few non-templated insertions. Patient Tconv cells held 30% to 35% of Treg sequences shared by healthy donors.

Sorting defined conventional CD4 T cells as CD4+CD127+. Germline loops: CDR1 SEHNR, CDR2 FQNEAQ (reference sequence). CDR3 length: 13 amino acids. V dropped 5 bases and J dropped 5 bases, with 13 bases sitting between them. What was sequenced was conventional CD4+ T cells sorted from PBMCs. The receptor comes from a human donor with AIRE deficiency. The genes are TRBV7-9 and TRBJ2-7; D is unresolved. CDR3 loop: CASSQGYRDEQYF. The CDR3 nucleotides read TGTGCCAGCAGCCAAGGATATAGGGACGAGCAGTACTTC. The complete variable domain, with remaining parts taken from reference TRBV7-9 and TRBJ2-7, reads DTGVSQNPRHKITKRGQNVTFRCDPISEHNRLYWYRQTLGQGPEFLTYFQNEAQLEKSRLLSDRFSAERPKGSFSTLEIQRTEQGDSAMYLCASSQGYRDEQYFGPGTRLTVT.